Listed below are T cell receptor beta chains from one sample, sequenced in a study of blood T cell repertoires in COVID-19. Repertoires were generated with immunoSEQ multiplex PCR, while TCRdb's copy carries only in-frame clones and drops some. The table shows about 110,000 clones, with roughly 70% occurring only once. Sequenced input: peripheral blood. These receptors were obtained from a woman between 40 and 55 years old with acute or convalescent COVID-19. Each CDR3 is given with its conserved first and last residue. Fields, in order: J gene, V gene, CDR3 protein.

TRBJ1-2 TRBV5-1 CASSLEGGNGYTF
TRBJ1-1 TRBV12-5 CASGLTSGQAAFF
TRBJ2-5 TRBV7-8 CASSRRLAGQETQYF
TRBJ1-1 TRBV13 CASSRDSYTEAFF
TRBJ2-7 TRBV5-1 CASMGQGAYEQYF
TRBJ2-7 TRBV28 CASSLQGYEQYF
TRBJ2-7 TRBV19 CASSIFPSGGKYEQYF
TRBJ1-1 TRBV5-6 CASSLRDRVNTEAFF
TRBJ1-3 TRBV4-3 CASSQDFLVSGNTIYF
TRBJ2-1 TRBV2 CASSGTSYNEQFF
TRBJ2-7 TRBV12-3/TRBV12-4 CASSTQNSYEQYF
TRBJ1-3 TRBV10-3 CAITPGLSGNTIYF
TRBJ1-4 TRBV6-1 CASSETPSRENEKLFF
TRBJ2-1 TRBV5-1 CASSLDIAGNEQFF
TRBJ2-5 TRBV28 CASSPGGRTGLETQYF
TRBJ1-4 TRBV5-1 CASSPAPSRGGLDRELFF
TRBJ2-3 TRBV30 CAWTPGSTDTQYF
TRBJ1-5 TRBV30 CAWSVGVSQGPQHF
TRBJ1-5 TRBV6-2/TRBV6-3 CASSYSSQGTSNQPQHF
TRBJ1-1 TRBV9 CASSAGGQVNTEAFF
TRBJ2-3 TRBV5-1 CASSLFASGGKDTQYF
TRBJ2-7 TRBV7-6 CASSLARGYRVYDEQYF
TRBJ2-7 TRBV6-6 CASDDGGRNSYEQYF
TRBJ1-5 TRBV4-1 CASSQGSGGYQPQHF
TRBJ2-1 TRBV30 CACTQGIMEGEQFF
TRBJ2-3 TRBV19 CASIGREKGGTDTQYF
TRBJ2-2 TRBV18 CASSPYQGSTGELFF
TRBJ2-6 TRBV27 CASRPAGTGANVLTF
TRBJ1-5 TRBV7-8 CASSPPGEQGQPQHF
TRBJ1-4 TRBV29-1 CSASRGTTNEKLFF
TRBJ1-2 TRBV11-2 CASSPSQGVGGGYTF
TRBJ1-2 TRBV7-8 CASSLGGLAGRNGYTF
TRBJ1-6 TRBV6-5 CASSYTGTGVSPLHF
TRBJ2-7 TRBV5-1 CASRPGHTYEQYF
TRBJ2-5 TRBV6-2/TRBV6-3 CASNPGRRETQYF
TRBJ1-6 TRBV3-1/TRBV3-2 CASSNGDRAWNSPLHF
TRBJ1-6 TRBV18 CASSPPGLGPNSPLHF
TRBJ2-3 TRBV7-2 CASSVGQGSTDTQYF
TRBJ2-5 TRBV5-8 CASSLPLGVQYF
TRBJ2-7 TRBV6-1 CASSDLYRLTSYEQYF
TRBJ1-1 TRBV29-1 CSVRTGYMNTEAFF
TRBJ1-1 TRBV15 CATSRGDGGGWGTEAFF
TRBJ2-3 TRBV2 CASSSGLTTSSTDTQYF
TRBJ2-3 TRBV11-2 CASRRGQGADTQYF
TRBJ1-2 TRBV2 CASTEDRDSFGYTF
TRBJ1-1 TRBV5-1 CASSPGLMGTEAFF
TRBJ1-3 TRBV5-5 CASSVLPPTGTGNTIYF
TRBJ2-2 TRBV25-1 CASSDIPVTGELFF
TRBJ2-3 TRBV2 CASSEGTGMDTQYF